Following are 26 T cell receptor beta chains from one sample sequenced in a study of shared T cell receptors in the human thymus. The protocol was immunoSEQ multiplex PCR, while the TCRdb copy is restricted to in-frame clones and leaves out a portion. The sample lists about 610,000 clones, 88% seen once, with approximately 0.01% in the top ten. This sample was shared with a second study, whose subject was human thymus T cells.

The source material was thymocytes. The receptor set was obtained from a boy in the first two years of life with a congenital heart defect.

The rearrangement links TRBV19 to TRBJ2-5, with 13 bases that match TRBD2. Germline V gene sequence: CDR1 LNHDA, CDR2 SQIVND (reference sequence). V was clipped by 6 bases and J by 7 bases; unmatched bases: 11. There are 16 residues in the CDR3. In DNA, the CDR3 is TGTGCCAGTAGCTACCGGACTAGCGGGAGTGGAGGGACCCAGTACTTC. Protein: CASSYRTSGSGGTQYF.

The genes are TRBV4-2 and TRBJ2-7, with 10 positions matching TRBD2. Losses at the gene ends were 0 bases for V and 2 bases for J; bases not matched to a gene: 10. The CDR3 has 18 residues. Germline values: CDR1 LGHNA, CDR2 YNFKEQ. The CDR3 DNA sequence: TGTGCCAGCAGCCAAGAGGCTACTAGCGGGGCTCCGGCCTACGAGCAGTACTTC. Protein: CASSQEATSGAPAYEQYF.

The rearrangement uses TRBV6-6 and TRBJ1-5; 7 nucleotides agree with TRBD1. Per germline, CDR1 MNHNY and CDR2 SVGAGI (reference sequence). The length of the CDR3 is 16 residues. V shed 6 bases, J shed 0 bases, and the junction held 8 bases outside the gene matches. The CDR3 sequence: CASSHGTAYSNQPQHF. For the CDR3, the DNA is TGTGCCAGCAGCCACGGGACAGCGTATAGCAATCAGCCCCAGCATTTT.

The J gene is TRBJ2-7, the V gene TRBV27; D possibly corresponds to TRBD1 (6 bases). With 3 bases removed from V and 2 bases from J, the gap between germline ends came to 11 bases. Germline-derived CDR1 and CDR2 are MNHEY and SMNVEV (reference sequence). The CDR3 is 14 amino acids. CDR3 nucleotides: TGTGCCAGCAGTTTTAGGGGGAGCCCCTACGAGCAGTACTTC. Amino acid sequence: CASSFRGSPYEQYF.

For the CDR3, the DNA is TGTGCCAGCAGTGAACTGTATTCGGAGACCCAGTACTTC. It encodes CASSELYSETQYF. V and J are TRBV2 and TRBJ2-5; D unclear. Trimming left V 2 bases short and J 5 bases short, with 9 bases between. The CDR3 loop spans 13 amino acids. Germline assignment: CDR1 SNHLY and CDR2 FYNNEI. The full variable domain, completed using reference TRBV2 and TRBJ2-5, is EPEVTQTPSHQVTQMGQEVILRCVPISNHLYFYWYRQILGQKVEFLVSFYNNEISEKSEIFDDQFSVERPDGSNFTLKIRSTKLEDSAMYFCASSELYSETQYFGPGTRLLVL.

DNA for the CDR3: TGTGCCAGCAGTGAAGTTCCCGAGTCCTATAGCAATCAGCCCCAGCATTTT. The encoded protein is CASSEVPESYSNQPQHF. This sequence joins TRBV6-1 and TRBJ1-5; no clear D. V was clipped by 1 base and J by 0 bases, with 13 bases between them. This CDR3 has 17 amino acids. Germline V gives CDR1 MNHNS, CDR2 SASEGT.

The chain couples TRBV18 to TRBJ1-1; a weak D match, TRBD1 (6 bases). This CDR3 contains 15 residues. Germline V gene sequence: CDR1 KGHSH, CDR2 LQKENI. The V gene lost 4 bases and the J gene lost 1 base, with 13 bases spanning the gap. CDR3 sequence: CASSQLGHKNTEAFF. For the CDR3, the DNA is TGTGCCAGCTCACAACTGGGACACAAGAACACTGAAGCTTTCTTT.

V is TRBV5-6 and J is TRBJ1-2; D is perhaps TRBD1 (6 bases). The CDR3 has 16 amino acids. V lost 1 base and J lost 0, with 13 bases in between. Germline values: CDR1 SGHDT, CDR2 YYEEEE. The CDR3 region is CASSLIRDTSNYGYTF. CDR3 in DNA: TGTGCCAGCAGCTTGATCCGGGACACCTCTAACTATGGCTACACCTTC.

This chain uses TRBV7-2 with TRBJ2-6; D may be TRBD1 (6 bases). The CDR3 has 17 residues. Trimming cost V 7 bases and J 2 bases, with 18 bases left between them. Germline CDR1 reads SGHTA; CDR2 reads FQGNSA. DNA of the CDR3: TGTGCCAGCACCCCACTAGAGGGGGAGACTGGGGCCAACGTCCTGACTTTC. Its protein product is CASTPLEGETGANVLTF.

The rearrangement uses TRBV4-1 and TRBJ1-3, with a weak D call TRBD1 (5 bases). Germline-derived CDR1 and CDR2 are MGHRA and YSYEKL. With 2 bases removed from V and 0 bases from J, the gap between germline ends came to 14 bases. CDR3 length equals 17 residues. CDR3 DNA: TGCGCCAGCAGCCAATGGGGCCTGAGGAGCTCTGGAAACACCATATATTTT. Its translation: CASSQWGLRSSGNTIYF.

V gene TRBV6-5 combines with J gene TRBJ2-5, with D possibly matching TRBD2 (5 bases). Germline V gives CDR1 MNHEY, CDR2 SVGAGI. Trimming took off 7 bases at V and 6 bases at J, with 21 bases between the two ends. The CDR3 covers 15 residues. The CDR3 here is CASIEAEEKGKTQYF. The DNA of the CDR3 is TGTGCCAGCATCGAGGCGGAGGAGAAAGGAAAGACCCAGTACTTC.

The chain has TRBV15 and TRBJ2-1, with TRBD1 as a possible D gene (5 bases). V was shortened by 3 bases and J by 7 bases, with 22 bases between the two germline ends. CDR1 is LNHNV and CDR2 is YYDKDF in the germline V gene (reference sequence). There are 17 residues in the CDR3. The CDR3 coding sequence is TGTGCCACCAGCAGGGGGCTGGGAAAGTCGAAGAAGAATGAGCAGTTCTTC. Protein sequence: CATSRGLGKSKKNEQFF.

This clone was recorded only once. The chain carries TRBV6-5 and TRBJ2-5, with D perhaps matching TRBD1 (5 bases). This CDR3 contains 11 residues. Trimming removed 8 bases at V and 1 base at J, with 5 bases between. The germline V gene has CDR1 MNHEY and CDR2 SVGAGI. The chain's CDR3 is CASQGQETQYF. The CDR3 nucleotides read TGTGCCAGCCAGGGCCAAGAGACCCAGTACTTC.

V is TRBV29-1 and J is TRBJ2-3; 10 bases agree with TRBD2. The CDR3 has 16 residues. V dropped 4 bases and J dropped 4; count of bases not matched to a gene: 11. Germline loops: CDR1 SQVTM, CDR2 ANQGSEA. DNA of the CDR3: TGCAGCGTTGTCTTAGCGGGAGGAACTCAGTCAGATACGCAGTATTTT. Its translation: CSVVLAGGTQSDTQYF.

This chain joins TRBV5-1 and TRBJ2-5, with D unclear. The CDR3 is 15 residues long. Between the trimmed V and J ends, which lost 4 bases and 4 bases, there was a span of 17 bases. Per germline, CDR1 SGHRS and CDR2 YFSETQ. The CDR3 region has the DNA TGCGCCAGCAGCCCCTGGTCCTTCCCCAGAGAGACCCAGTACTTC. It translates to CASSPWSFPRETQYF.

This clone was detected only once. The rearrangement links TRBV21-1 to TRBJ2-7; whether TRBD2, the table's D call, matches the DNA was not checked. TRBV21-1 is an annotated pseudogene. The CDR3 sequence is 14 residues long. Here the CDR3 reads CASSSLGLFYEQYF. DNA for the CDR3: TGTGCCAGCAGCTCCTTGGGACTGTTCTACGAGCAGTACTTC.

This clone occurred a few times. CDR3 amino acids: CASSFEREGPDTQYF. The CDR3 DNA is TGTGCCAGCAGCTTTGAGCGGGAGGGCCCAGATACGCAGTATTTT. This chain connects TRBV5-6 to TRBJ2-3; 10 positions agree with TRBD2. The CDR3 runs to 15 residues. Germline V lookup: CDR1 SGHDT, CDR2 YYEEEE. V was clipped by 2 bases and J by 4 bases; unmatched bases: 4.

The genes are TRBV27 and TRBJ1-1, with TRBD1 matching 7 bases. V shed 0 bases, J shed 0 bases, and the junction held 10 bases outside the gene matches. This CDR3 region has 18 residues. The V gene's germline CDR1 is MNHEY and CDR2 SMNVEV (reference sequence). CDR3 sequence (DNA): TGTGCCAGCAGTTTATCGGGAATGGGGACAGAGCTGAACACTGAAGCTTTCTTT. Amino acid sequence: CASSLSGMGTELNTEAFF.

The chain carries TRBV5-4 and TRBJ2-7; D may be TRBD2 (5 bases). The CDR3 consists of 15 residues. The V end lost 1 base, the J end lost 1 base, and 12 bases lay between the germline ends. Germline lookup yields CDR1 SGHNT and CDR2 YYREEE (reference sequence). CDR3 bases: TGTGCCAGCAGCTTGTTCGGACTTCAGTCCTACGAGCAGTACTTC. Translation gives CASSLFGLQSYEQYF. Combining the CDR3 with reference TRBV5-4 and TRBJ2-7 gives the whole variable domain ETGVTQSPTHLIKTRGQQVTLRCSSQSGHNTVSWYQQALGQGPQFIFQYYREEENGRGNFPPRFSGLQFPNYSSELNVNALELDDSALYLCASSLFGLQSYEQYFGPGTRLTVT.

The chain combines TRBV7-2 with TRBJ2-5, with TRBD2 matching over 8 bases. The CDR3 has 16 amino acids. Germline CDR1 reads SGHTA; CDR2 reads FQGNSA. V trimming: 1 base; J trimming: 5 bases; junction bases outside the gene matches: 9. The CDR3: CASSLVVGRGGETQYF. The CDR3 DNA follows: TGTGCCAGCAGCTTAGTCGTCGGGAGGGGCGGGGAGACCCAGTACTTC. The full variable domain, in which reference TRBV7-2 and TRBJ2-5 provide the parts outside the CDR3, is GAGVSQSPSNKVTEKGKDVELRCDPISGHTALYWYRQSLGQGLEFLIYFQGNSAPDKSGLPSDRFSAERTGGSVSTLTIQRTQQEDSAVYLCASSLVVGRGGETQYFGPGTRLLVL.

V is TRBV5-1 and J is TRBJ1-1; D unresolved. V was pared by 4 bases and J by 5 bases, with 9 bases between. Germline CDR1 and CDR2: SGHRS and YFSETQ. CDR3 length equals 12 residues. DNA for the CDR3: TGCGCCAGCAGCCCGACGGGGACTGAAGCTTTCTTT. It translates to CASSPTGTEAFF.

In its sample, this clone was seen once. This rearrangement joins TRBV9 to TRBJ1-2, with D possibly matching TRBD1 (6 bases). CDR3 length: 17 amino acids. Germline V gene lookup returns CDR1 SGDLS and CDR2 YYNGEE. Trimming removed 0 bases from V and 0 bases from J, with 15 bases in between. CDR3 sequence reads: CASSVGEGGAPNYGYTF. The CDR3 bases are TGTGCCAGCAGCGTAGGGGAGGGGGGGGCGCCTAACTATGGCTACACCTTC.

The rearrangement links TRBV30 to TRBJ1-4; D is unclear. CDR3 length: 14 residues. Deletions cut 0 bases from V and 6 bases from J, with 11 bases between. CDR1 and CDR2 from the germline V gene are GTSNPN and SVGIG (reference sequence). CDR3 region: CAWSVHGLYEKLFF. CDR3 DNA sequence: TGTGCCTGGAGTGTACATGGACTGTATGAAAAACTGTTTTTT. Filled out from reference TRBV30 and TRBJ1-4, the complete variable domain reads SQTIHQWPATLVQPVGSPLSLECTVEGTSNPNLYWYRQAAGRGLQLLFYSVGIGQISSEVPQNLSASRPQDRQFILSSKKLLLSDSGFYLCAWSVHGLYEKLFFGSGTQLSVL.

On this clone: Different DNA sequences within this sample yield the same CDR3. This CDR3 is CASSPQGNQPQHF. CDR3 coding DNA: TGTGCCAGCAGTCCACAGGGAAATCAGCCCCAGCATTTT. The chain links TRBV27 to TRBJ1-5; D might be TRBD1 (6 bases). Germline V gene data show CDR1 as MNHEY and CDR2 as SMNVEV (reference sequence). CDR3 size: 13 residues. Between the trimmed V and J ends, which lost 5 bases and 4 bases, there was a span of 9 bases.

The gene calls are TRBV29-1 and TRBJ2-2, with D possibly TRBD2 on 5 matching bases. CDR3 length: 16 residues. V lost 4 bases to trimming and J lost 2 bases, with 17 bases between them. Germline CDR1 and CDR2: SQVTM and ANQGSEA. CDR3 in amino acids: CSVVPTGAVNTGELFF. The CDR3 DNA reads TGCAGCGTTGTCCCCACCGGAGCGGTTAACACCGGGGAGCTGTTTTTT.

The gene calls are TRBV7-9 and TRBJ1-1; unclear D gene. Germline CDR1 SEHNR, CDR2 FQNEAQ (reference sequence). The ends were cut back, 5 bases at V and 1 base at J, with 20 bases in the middle. The CDR3 covers 17 residues. CDR3 sequence (DNA): TGTGCCAGCAGCAGCCCGGACGTGCCTAGCCCGAACACTGAAGCTTTCTTT. This encodes CASSSPDVPSPNTEAFF.